What follows are 31 T cell receptor beta chains derived from one specimen sequenced in a study of blood T cell repertoires in COVID-19. Clones were sequenced by immunoSEQ multiplex PCR, and TCRdb holds only the in-frame ones, with some missing. The table lists about 16,000 clones, around 87% of them singletons. Sample: peripheral blood. All receptors derive from a human donor in a cohort sampled during active COVID-19.

V gene TRBV4-3 combines with J gene TRBJ2-1; 11 nucleotides agree with TRBD1. Germline V gives CDR1 LGHNA, CDR2 YSLEER. There are 17 residues in the CDR3. V was clipped by 4 bases and J by 4 bases; unmatched bases: 9. In DNA form, the CDR3 reads TGCGCCAGCAGCCTCCATCGAGGGACAGGGGGATACAATGAGCAGTTCTTC. It encodes CASSLHRGTGGYNEQFF.

This sequence joins TRBV27 and TRBJ2-7; 7 nucleotides align to TRBD1. The germline V gene encodes CDR1 MNHEY and CDR2 SMNVEV (reference sequence). This CDR3 has 14 amino acids. V was clipped by 3 bases and J by 5 bases; unmatched bases: 7. The CDR3 region has the DNA TGTGCCAGCAGTTTCACAGGGGAAGGAGACGAGCAGTACTTC. Amino acid sequence: CASSFTGEGDEQYF.

V is TRBV19 and J is TRBJ1-6, with TRBD1 matching over 11 bases. Trimming cost V 9 bases and J 2 bases; bases outside gene matches: 9. CDR1 LNHDA and CDR2 SQIVND come from the germline V gene (reference sequence). CDR3 length: 17 residues. CDR3 sequence reads: CASEARTGGAYNSPLHF. DNA for the CDR3: TGTGCCAGCGAAGCGAGGACAGGGGGCGCCTATAATTCACCCCTCCACTTT.

This rearrangement joins TRBV9 to TRBJ1-1; D unclear. The CDR3 length is 15 residues. The germline V gene has CDR1 SGDLS and CDR2 YYNGEE. Deletions cut 1 base from V and 3 bases from J, with 13 bases between. As DNA, the CDR3 is TGTGCCAGCAGCGTATCAGAGGGCCCACACACTGAAGCTTTCTTT. The encoded protein is CASSVSEGPHTEAFF.

The chain employs TRBV7-2 and TRBJ1-4; TRBD1 aligns across 8 bases. Germline-derived CDR1 and CDR2 are SGHTA and FQGNSA. The CDR3 runs to 14 residues. Trimming at V came to 5 bases and at J to 10 bases, leaving 9 bases not matched to a gene. CDR3 residues: CASSPPGQGGKLFF. Written as DNA, the CDR3 is TGTGCCAGCAGCCCGCCCGGACAGGGAGGAAAACTGTTTTTT.

V and J are TRBV7-8 and TRBJ1-2; maybe TRBD1 (6 bases). The CDR3 consists of 14 residues. The ends were cut back, 1 base at V and 8 bases at J, with 14 bases in the middle. Germline CDR1 SGHVS, CDR2 FQNEAQ. The CDR3 DNA reads TGTGCCAGCAGCTTAGTCGGACAGTCGGAAGGCTACACCTTC. Translated, it gives CASSLVGQSEGYTF.

This rearrangement joins TRBV7-9 to TRBJ2-5; 11 bases agree with TRBD2. This CDR3 is built from 16 residues. V shed 4 bases, J shed 4 bases, and the junction held 8 bases outside the gene matches. The germline gives CDR1 SEHNR, CDR2 FQNEAQ (reference sequence). The CDR3 DNA sequence: TGTGCCAGCAGCTCGTGGCTAGCGGGGGGAAGAGAGACCCAGTACTTC. It translates to CASSSWLAGGRETQYF.

The CDR3 DNA reads TGTGCCAGCAGTTCCGCTAGCGGGGGGGCCTACAATGAGCAGTTCTTC. This translates into CASSSASGGAYNEQFF. V gene TRBV9 combines with J gene TRBJ2-1; 12 nucleotides align to TRBD2. Germline V gives CDR1 SGDLS, CDR2 YYNGEE. The ends lost 5 bases at V and 2 bases at J; junction bases unmatched: 5. The CDR3 has 16 amino acids.

This chain joins TRBV7-8 and TRBJ2-7, with D unclear. The CDR3 spans 13 residues. Between the trimmed V and J ends, which lost 2 bases and 3 bases, there was a span of 8 bases. From germline, CDR1 is SGHVS and CDR2 FQNEAQ. The CDR3 DNA reads TGTGCCAGCAGCTTAACCAGTTTCTACGAGCAGTACTTC. Amino acid sequence: CASSLTSFYEQYF. Full variable domain (missing parts from reference TRBV7-8 and TRBJ2-7): GAGVSQSPRYKVAKRGQDVALRCDPISGHVSLFWYQQALGQGPEFLTYFQNEAQLDKSGLPSDRFFAERPEGSVSTLKIQRTQQEDSAVYLCASSLTSFYEQYFGPGTRLTVT.

This clone has a handful of counts. V and J are TRBV4-1 and TRBJ1-1; the D gene is possibly TRBD1 (6 bases). The CDR3 is made up of 13 amino acids. V dropped 1 base and J dropped 4 bases, with 7 bases sitting between them. Germline V gives CDR1 MGHRA, CDR2 YSYEKL. In DNA, the CDR3 is TGCGCCAGCAGCCAAGGGACAGCCACTGAAGCTTTCTTT. This gives the protein CASSQGTATEAFF.

V gene TRBV5-3 combines with J gene TRBJ2-7, with unresolved D. TRBV5-3 is an ORF for which the function is uncertain. The CDR3 loop spans 16 amino acids. Trimming pared 0 bases from V and 2 bases from J, leaving 15 bases between. The CDR3 region has the DNA TGTGCCAGAAGCTTGGCTGGGCCAAAACTCACCTACGAGCAGTACTTC. Translating it yields CARSLAGPKLTYEQYF.

J is TRBJ1-1 and V is TRBV5-4, with D maybe TRBD1 (5 bases). Trimming pared 4 bases from V and 5 bases from J, leaving 12 bases between. This CDR3 region has 13 residues. Germline V lookup: CDR1 SGHNT, CDR2 YYREEE (reference sequence). For the CDR3, the DNA is TGTGCCAGCAGCCCAAGGGGAGGTACTGAAGCTTTCTTT. It encodes CASSPRGGTEAFF.

The chain links TRBV9 to TRBJ2-7; 7 bases match TRBD2. The junction had 8 bases not matched to a gene; V was cut back by 4 bases and J by 7 bases. From germline, CDR1 is SGDLS and CDR2 YYNGEE. This CDR3 is built from 13 residues. The CDR3 nucleotides read TGTGCCAGCAGCCCGTGGGGGGAGGGTGAGCAGTACTTC. Its translation is CASSPWGEGEQYF.

The CDR3 nucleotides read TGTGCCATCAGTGACCCTGACTCGGCTAGCGGGGGTGATGAGCAGTTCTTC. It encodes CAISDPDSASGGDEQFF. The rearrangement links TRBV10-3 to TRBJ2-1; 10 nucleotides agree with TRBD2. V lost 3 bases to trimming and J lost 8 bases; unmatched junction nucleotides: 13. Germline assignment: CDR1 ENHRY and CDR2 SYGVKD. The CDR3 length is 17 residues.

V gene TRBV5-1 combines with J gene TRBJ2-7, with a possible D match to TRBD2 (6 bases). The CDR3 loop spans 15 amino acids. Germline assignment: CDR1 SGHRS and CDR2 YFSETQ. Trimming took 0 bases from V and 0 from J, leaving 10 bases between them. In nucleotides, the CDR3 is TGCGCCAGCAGCTTGGGGGACGGGAGCTCCTACGAGCAGTACTTC. Its translation: CASSLGDGSSYEQYF.

The chain has TRBV7-3 and TRBJ1-2; 8 bases are shared with TRBD1. V shed 5 bases and J 5 bases; nucleotides not matched to a gene: 7. There are 14 residues in the CDR3. Germline assignment: CDR1 SGHTA and CDR2 FQGTGA. The CDR3 here is CASSPWGQDYGYTF. As DNA, the CDR3 is TGTGCCAGCAGCCCCTGGGGACAGGATTATGGCTACACCTTC.

CDR3 protein: CASSSRGGSYEQYF. Written as DNA, the CDR3 is TGTGCCAGCAGTTCGAGGGGGGGCTCCTACGAGCAGTACTTC. The chain couples TRBV13 to TRBJ2-7; TRBD2 is a possible D gene (7 bases). With 6 bases removed from V and 0 bases from J, the gap between germline ends came to 12 bases. CDR3 length equals 14 residues. Germline lookup yields CDR1 PRHDT and CDR2 FYEKMQ (reference sequence).

The chain couples TRBV6-1 to TRBJ2-1; tentative D call: TRBD2 (5 bases). The CDR3 spans 15 residues. CDR1 MNHNS and CDR2 SASEGT come from the germline V gene. Trimming shortened V by 0 bases and J by 3 bases, and 9 bases separated the two germline ends. The CDR3 region has the DNA TGTGCCAGCAGTGAAGCGTCCGGGGTCTACAATGAGCAGTTCTTC. Translated: CASSEASGVYNEQFF.

The chain links TRBV3-1 (or the pseudogene TRBV3-2) to TRBJ1-2; 7 bases align to TRBD1. The germline CDR1 and CDR2 sequences are LGHDT and YNNKEL (reference sequence). The junction had 6 bases not matched to a gene; V was cut back by 3 bases and J by 2 bases. This CDR3 has 15 amino acids. As DNA, the CDR3 is TGTGCCAGCAGCCACACATTACAGGGGAACTATGGCTACACCTTC. Protein sequence: CASSHTLQGNYGYTF.

V and J are TRBV6-2 or TRBV6-3 and TRBJ2-1; 10 bases match TRBD2. CDR3 size: 16 residues. The germline V gene encodes CDR1 MNHEY and CDR2 SVGEGT. V trimming: 6 bases; J trimming: 1 base; junction bases outside the gene matches: 6. CDR3 sequence (DNA): TGTGCCAGCAGCCCGTCGACTAGCGGGTCCTACAATGAGCAGTTCTTC. It yields the protein CASSPSTSGSYNEQFF.

A word on this clone: Other DNA sequences in this specimen translate into the identical CDR3. The chain carries TRBV12-5 and TRBJ1-2, with TRBD1 matching 7 bases. V was clipped by 2 bases and J by 3 bases; unmatched bases: 3. This CDR3 contains 14 residues. Per germline, CDR1 LGHNT and CDR2 FRNRAP. The CDR3 sequence: CASGLTGVDYGYTF. The CDR3 nucleotides are TGTGCTAGTGGTTTGACAGGGGTAGACTATGGCTACACCTTC.

The chain links TRBV4-1 to TRBJ2-7; 11 bases align to TRBD2. The CDR3 is 18 amino acids. J was trimmed by 0 bases and V by 3 bases; bases with no gene match: 10. Germline CDR1 and CDR2: MGHRA and YSYEKL. The CDR3 nucleotides are TGCGCCAGCAGCCAGGGGCTCTTAGCGGGGGGGAACTCCTACGAGCAGTACTTC. It translates to CASSQGLLAGGNSYEQYF.

The chain joins TRBV5-6 to TRBJ2-5; no definite D call. The CDR3 sequence is 13 residues long. Germline V gene data show CDR1 as SGHDT and CDR2 as YYEEEE. Trimming removed 1 base at V and 1 base at J, with 5 bases between. CDR3 bases: TGTGCCAGCAGCTTGCGGAGCCAAGAGACCCAGTACTTC. Translating gives CASSLRSQETQYF.

The chain carries TRBV7-8 and TRBJ2-3, with 11 bases identical to TRBD2. CDR3 length: 16 residues. V shed 1 base and J 2 bases; nucleotides not matched to a gene: 2. Looked up from germline, CDR1 is SGHVS and CDR2 is FQNEAQ. This chain's CDR3 is CASSLVSGGATDTQYF. CDR3 nucleotide sequence: TGTGCCAGCAGCTTAGTTAGCGGGGGGGCCACAGATACGCAGTATTTT.

The rearrangement uses TRBV5-1 and TRBJ2-7; 10 nucleotides line up with TRBD1. Germline trimming cut 6 bases from V and 0 bases from J; bases unmatched to any gene: 3. In germline, CDR1 is SGHRS, CDR2 YFSETQ. This CDR3 comprises 14 residues. CDR3 sequence: CASTRDRGSYEQYF. The CDR3 DNA reads TGCGCCAGCACCCGGGACAGGGGCTCCTACGAGCAGTACTTC.

The chain is built from TRBV9 and TRBJ2-1, with TRBD2 identical over 10 bases. CDR1 and CDR2 (germline): SGDLS, YYNGEE. After removal of 0 bases from V and 7 bases from J, the junction contained 7 bases not matched to a gene. The CDR3 loop spans 16 amino acids. CDR3 DNA sequence: TGTGCCAGCAGCGTAGTAGGGGCTAGCGGGGGAAATGAGCAGTTCTTC. Translation: CASSVVGASGGNEQFF.

J is TRBJ2-5 and V is TRBV3-1 (or the pseudogene TRBV3-2); D is perhaps TRBD2 (7 bases). The CDR3 is 18 residues long. Deletions cut 3 bases from V and 5 bases from J, with 25 bases between. Germline V gives CDR1 LGHDT, CDR2 YNNKEL (reference sequence). The CDR3 sequence: CASSQSTRWGGPRETQYF. The CDR3 DNA sequence: TGTGCCAGCAGCCAGTCCACGCGCTGGGGGGGCCCTCGGGAGACCCAGTACTTC.

This chain uses TRBV11-3 with TRBJ2-7, with 7 bases matching TRBD1. CDR3 length equals 13 residues. With V trimmed by 5 bases and J by 0 bases, 1 base remained unmatched. CDR1 is SGHNT, CDR2 YENEEA, per germline. The CDR3 sequence: CASSRDSSYEQYF. The CDR3 DNA reads TGTGCCAGCAGCCGGGACAGCTCCTACGAGCAGTACTTC.

The genes are TRBV7-2 and TRBJ2-4, with D possibly matching TRBD2 (6 bases). Germline V gene lookup returns CDR1 SGHTA and CDR2 FQGNSA. The CDR3 consists of 17 residues. Trimming took off 5 bases at V and 2 bases at J, with 19 bases between the two ends. As DNA, the CDR3 is TGTGCCAGCAGCCTGCGGAGGGGCGAGCGGACCAAAAACATTCAGTACTTC. Its translation is CASSLRRGERTKNIQYF.

The rearrangement uses TRBV10-2 and TRBJ2-7; 15 bases are a match to TRBD2. Germline CDR1 and CDR2: WSHSY and SAAADI. This CDR3 is built from 18 residues. Germline trimming cut 8 bases from V and 4 bases from J; bases unmatched to any gene: 15. The CDR3 is CASGGTSGGPISIYEQYF. The CDR3 DNA sequence: TGCGCCAGCGGCGGGACTAGCGGGGGGCCCATAAGTATTTACGAGCAGTACTTC.

The chain combines TRBV9 with TRBJ1-5; a possible D gene is TRBD1 (6 bases). There are 13 residues in the CDR3. V was shortened by 4 bases and J by 4 bases, with 9 bases between the two germline ends. Germline V gene data show CDR1 as SGDLS and CDR2 as YYNGEE. DNA of the CDR3: TGTGCCAGCAGCCTCGACAGGAATCAGCCCCAGCATTTT. This gives the protein CASSLDRNQPQHF. Full variable domain (missing parts from reference TRBV9 and TRBJ1-5): DSGVTQTPKHLITATGQRVTLRCSPRSGDLSVYWYQQSLDQGLQFLIQYYNGEERAKGNILERFSAQQFPDLHSELNLSSLELGDSALYFCASSLDRNQPQHFGDGTRLSIL.